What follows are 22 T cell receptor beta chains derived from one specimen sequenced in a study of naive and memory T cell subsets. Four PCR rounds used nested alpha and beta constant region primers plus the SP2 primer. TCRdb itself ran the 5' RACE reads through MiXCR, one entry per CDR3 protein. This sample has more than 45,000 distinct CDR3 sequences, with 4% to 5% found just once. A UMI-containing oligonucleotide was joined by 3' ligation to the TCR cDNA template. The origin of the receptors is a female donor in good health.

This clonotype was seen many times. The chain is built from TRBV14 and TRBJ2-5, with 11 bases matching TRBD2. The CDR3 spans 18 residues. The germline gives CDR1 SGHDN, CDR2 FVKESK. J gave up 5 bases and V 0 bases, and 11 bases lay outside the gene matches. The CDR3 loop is CASSQEAVLAGVGETQYF. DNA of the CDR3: TGTGCCAGCAGCCAAGAAGCCGTACTAGCGGGAGTTGGCGAGACCCAGTACTTC.

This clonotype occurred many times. The CDR3 protein is CASSMDGSGIQETQYF. The CDR3 nucleotides are TGTGCCAGTAGTATGGATGGTAGCGGGATTCAAGAGACCCAGTACTTC. The chain carries TRBV19 and TRBJ2-5, with 8 bases fitting TRBD2. J was trimmed by 2 bases and V by 3 bases; bases with no gene match: 8. This CDR3 is 16 amino acids long. Germline V gene lookup returns CDR1 LNHDA and CDR2 SQIVND (reference sequence). The complete variable domain, with remaining parts taken from reference TRBV19 and TRBJ2-5, reads DGGITQSPKYLFRKEGQNVTLSCEQNLNHDAMYWYRQDPGQGLRLIYYSQIVNDFQKGDIAEGYSVSREKKESFPLTVTSAQKNPTAFYLCASSMDGSGIQETQYFGPGTRLLVL.

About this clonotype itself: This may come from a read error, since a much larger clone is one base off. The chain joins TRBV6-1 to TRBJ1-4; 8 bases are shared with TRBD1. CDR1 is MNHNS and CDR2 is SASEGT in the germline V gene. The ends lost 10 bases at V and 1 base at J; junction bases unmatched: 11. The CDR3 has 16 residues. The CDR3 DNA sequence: TGTGCCAACAGGGGGGGAGGAAGGAGAACTAATGAAAAACTGTTTTTT. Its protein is CANRGGGRRTNEKLFF.

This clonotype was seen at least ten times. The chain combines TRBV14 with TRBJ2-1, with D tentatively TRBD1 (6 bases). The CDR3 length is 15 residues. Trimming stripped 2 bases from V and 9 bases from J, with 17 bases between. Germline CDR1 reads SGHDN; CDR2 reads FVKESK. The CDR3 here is CASSQLPAGVSEQFF. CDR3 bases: TGTGCCAGCAGCCAACTACCAGCAGGGGTGTCTGAGCAGTTCTTC.

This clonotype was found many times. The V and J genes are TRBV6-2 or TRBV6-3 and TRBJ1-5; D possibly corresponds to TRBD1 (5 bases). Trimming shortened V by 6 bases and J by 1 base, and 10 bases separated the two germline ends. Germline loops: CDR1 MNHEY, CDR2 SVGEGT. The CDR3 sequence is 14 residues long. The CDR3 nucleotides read TGTGCCAGCAGGGGGCAGGGAAGCAATCAGCCCCAGCATTTT. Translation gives CASRGQGSNQPQHF.

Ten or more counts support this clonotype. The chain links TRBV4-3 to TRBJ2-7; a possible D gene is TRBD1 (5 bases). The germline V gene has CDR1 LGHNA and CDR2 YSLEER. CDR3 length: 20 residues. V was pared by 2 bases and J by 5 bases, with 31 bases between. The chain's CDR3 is CASSQNFPRNLLARVNEQYF. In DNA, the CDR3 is TGCGCCAGCAGCCAAAATTTCCCTAGGAACTTATTGGCCAGGGTGAACGAGCAGTACTTC.

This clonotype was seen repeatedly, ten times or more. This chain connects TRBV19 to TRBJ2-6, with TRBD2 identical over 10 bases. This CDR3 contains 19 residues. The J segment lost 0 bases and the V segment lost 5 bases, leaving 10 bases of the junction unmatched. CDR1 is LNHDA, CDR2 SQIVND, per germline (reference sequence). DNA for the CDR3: TGTGCCAGTAGTGGGGGGGGACTAGCGTTCAACTCTGGGGCCAACGTCCTGACTTTC. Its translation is CASSGGGLAFNSGANVLTF. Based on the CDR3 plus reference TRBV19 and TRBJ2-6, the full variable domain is DGGITQSPKYLFRKEGQNVTLSCEQNLNHDAMYWYRQDPGQGLRLIYYSQIVNDFQKGDIAEGYSVSREKKESFPLTVTSAQKNPTAFYLCASSGGGLAFNSGANVLTFGAGSRLTVL.

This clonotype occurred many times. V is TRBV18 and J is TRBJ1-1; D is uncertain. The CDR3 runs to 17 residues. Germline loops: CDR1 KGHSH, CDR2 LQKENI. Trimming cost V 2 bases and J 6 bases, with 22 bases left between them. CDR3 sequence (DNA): TGTGCCAGCTCACCAGGGATTGATTCTAAAAAATTCGCTGAAGCTTTCTTT. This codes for CASSPGIDSKKFAEAFF.

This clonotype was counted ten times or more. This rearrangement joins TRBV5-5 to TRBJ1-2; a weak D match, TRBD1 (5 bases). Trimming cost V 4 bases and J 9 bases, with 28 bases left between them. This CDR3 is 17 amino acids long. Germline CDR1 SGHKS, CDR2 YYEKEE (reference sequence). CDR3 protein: CASSPIILGTVQQRYTF. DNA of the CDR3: TGTGCCAGCAGCCCCATAATCTTAGGGACTGTGCAACAGCGCTACACCTTC.

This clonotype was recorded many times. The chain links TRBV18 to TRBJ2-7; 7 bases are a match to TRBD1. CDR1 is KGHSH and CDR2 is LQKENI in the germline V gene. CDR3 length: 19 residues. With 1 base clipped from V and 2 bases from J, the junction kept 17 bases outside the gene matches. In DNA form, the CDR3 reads TGTGCCAGCTCACCACGGTTTCCCATCGGGACAGACGCCCCCTACGAGCAGTACTTC. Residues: CASSPRFPIGTDAPYEQYF.

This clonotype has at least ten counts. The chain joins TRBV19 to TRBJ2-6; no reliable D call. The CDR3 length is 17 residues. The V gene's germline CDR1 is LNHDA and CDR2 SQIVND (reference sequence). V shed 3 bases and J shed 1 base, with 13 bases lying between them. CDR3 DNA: TGTGCCAGTAGTATTGGCTCACCCAGGTCTGGGGCCAACGTCCTGACTTTC. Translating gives CASSIGSPRSGANVLTF.

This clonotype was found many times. As DNA, the CDR3 is TGTGCCAGCCAGAGGTCCGGGAGACGGGAGACCCAGTACTTC. Encoded protein: CASQRSGRRETQYF. The gene calls are TRBV11-2 and TRBJ2-5; D is possibly TRBD2 (6 bases). The germline gives CDR1 SGHAT, CDR2 FQNNGV. The length of the CDR3 is 14 residues. Deletions cut 8 bases from V and 5 bases from J, with 18 bases between.

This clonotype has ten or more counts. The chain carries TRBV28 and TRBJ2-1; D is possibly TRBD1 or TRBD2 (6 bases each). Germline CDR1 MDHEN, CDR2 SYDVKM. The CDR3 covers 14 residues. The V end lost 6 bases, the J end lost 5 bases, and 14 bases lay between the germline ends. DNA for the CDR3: TGTGCCAGCAGGGGGGCTAGCGTGGACAATGAGCAGTTCTTC. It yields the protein CASRGASVDNEQFF.

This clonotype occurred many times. This CDR3 is CASRADRGSVLTF. CDR3 in DNA: TGTGCCAGCAGGGCAGACAGGGGAAGCGTCCTGACTTTC. V usage is TRBV28 and J usage is TRBJ2-6, with 8 bases matching TRBD1. CDR1 is MDHEN, CDR2 SYDVKM, per germline. V trimming: 6 bases; J trimming: 12 bases; junction bases outside the gene matches: 7. The CDR3 sequence is 13 residues long.

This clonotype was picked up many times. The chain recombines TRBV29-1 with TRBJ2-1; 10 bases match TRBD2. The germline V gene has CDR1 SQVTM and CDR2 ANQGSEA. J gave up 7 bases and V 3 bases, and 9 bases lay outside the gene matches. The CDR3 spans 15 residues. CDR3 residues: CSVDSTLLAGNEQFF. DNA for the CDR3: TGCAGCGTTGATTCGACGTTACTAGCGGGAAATGAGCAGTTCTTC.

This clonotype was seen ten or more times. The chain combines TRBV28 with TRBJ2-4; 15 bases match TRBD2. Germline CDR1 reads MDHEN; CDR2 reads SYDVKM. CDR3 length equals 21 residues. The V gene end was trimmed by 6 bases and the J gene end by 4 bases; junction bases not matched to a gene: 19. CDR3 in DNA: TGTGCCAGCAGCCCTTACTTGGGACTAGCGGGAGGACTTGGGGCTAAAAACATTCAGTACTTC. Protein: CASSPYLGLAGGLGAKNIQYF.

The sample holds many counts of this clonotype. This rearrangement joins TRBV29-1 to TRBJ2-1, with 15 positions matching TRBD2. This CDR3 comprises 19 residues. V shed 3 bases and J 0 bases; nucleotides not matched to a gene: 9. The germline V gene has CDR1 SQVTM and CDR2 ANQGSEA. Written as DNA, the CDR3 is TGCAGCGTTGATTCTGCAGGACTAGCGGGAGGGTCCTCCTACAATGAGCAGTTCTTC. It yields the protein CSVDSAGLAGGSSYNEQFF.

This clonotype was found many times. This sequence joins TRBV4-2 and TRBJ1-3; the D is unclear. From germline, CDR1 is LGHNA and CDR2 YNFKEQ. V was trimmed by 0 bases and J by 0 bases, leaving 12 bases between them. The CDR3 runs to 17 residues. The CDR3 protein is CASSQEERTSSGNTIYF. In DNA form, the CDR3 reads TGTGCCAGCAGCCAAGAAGAAAGGACGAGCTCTGGAAACACCATATATTTT.

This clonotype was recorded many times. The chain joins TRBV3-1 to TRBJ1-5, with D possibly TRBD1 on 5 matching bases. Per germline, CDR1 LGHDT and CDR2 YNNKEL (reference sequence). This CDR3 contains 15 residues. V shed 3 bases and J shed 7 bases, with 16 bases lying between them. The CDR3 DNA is TGTGCCAGCAGCCAGGGGGTTGGGGGTCGGCAGCCCCAGCATTTT. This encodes CASSQGVGGRQPQHF.

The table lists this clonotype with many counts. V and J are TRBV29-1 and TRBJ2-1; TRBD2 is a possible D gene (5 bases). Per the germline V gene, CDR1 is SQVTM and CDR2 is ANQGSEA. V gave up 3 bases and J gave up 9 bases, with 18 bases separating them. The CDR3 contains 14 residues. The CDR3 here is CSVELTPLVPEQFF. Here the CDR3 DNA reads TGCAGCGTTGAGCTTACGCCACTAGTTCCTGAGCAGTTCTTC.

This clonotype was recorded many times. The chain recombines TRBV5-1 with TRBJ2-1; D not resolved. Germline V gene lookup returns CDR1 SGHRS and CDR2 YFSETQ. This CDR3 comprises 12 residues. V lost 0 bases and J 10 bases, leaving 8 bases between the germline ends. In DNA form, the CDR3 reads TGCGCCAGCAGCTTGGAAGTGGGGGAGCAGTTCTTC. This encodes CASSLEVGEQFF.

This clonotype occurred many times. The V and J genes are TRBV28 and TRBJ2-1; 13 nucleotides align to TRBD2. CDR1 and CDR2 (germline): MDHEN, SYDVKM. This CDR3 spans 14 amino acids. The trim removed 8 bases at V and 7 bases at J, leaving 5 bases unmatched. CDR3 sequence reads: CASGTSGNRNEQFF. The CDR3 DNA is TGTGCCAGCGGGACTAGCGGGAATAGGAATGAGCAGTTCTTC.